The clone carrying this TCR beta chain was detected ten times or more. Its antigen is unidentified. This sample is drawn from a study of T cell repertoires in cytomegalovirus infection. Overall study context: Carrying CMV and the relevant HLA type showed in public TCR beta signatures. Regarding the study as a whole: There were HLA-C-restricted CMV-specific TCR beta clonotypes dominating the ex vivo response. Based on cumulative public TCR beta family frequency, carriers of CMV plus the relevant HLA were identified.

TCRdb fed the reads into MiXCR, producing one record per CDR3 protein. The sample shows about 230,000 distinct CDR3 sequences, roughly 6.5% of them seen only once. Sequences were obtained from PBMCs. The receptor comes from a human donor in good health (CMV status not recorded). Some clones in this sample may be carry-over from other donors' samples.

The CDR3 nucleotides are TGTGCCAGCAGCCCGACCGGCAATGAGCAGTTCTTC. Amino acids: CASSPTGNEQFF. The chain carries TRBV7-6 and TRBJ2-1, with D unresolved. The CDR3 consists of 12 residues. Per germline, CDR1 SGHVS and CDR2 FNYEAQ. The germline V and J ends were trimmed by 5 bases and 6 bases, with 8 bases remaining between them.